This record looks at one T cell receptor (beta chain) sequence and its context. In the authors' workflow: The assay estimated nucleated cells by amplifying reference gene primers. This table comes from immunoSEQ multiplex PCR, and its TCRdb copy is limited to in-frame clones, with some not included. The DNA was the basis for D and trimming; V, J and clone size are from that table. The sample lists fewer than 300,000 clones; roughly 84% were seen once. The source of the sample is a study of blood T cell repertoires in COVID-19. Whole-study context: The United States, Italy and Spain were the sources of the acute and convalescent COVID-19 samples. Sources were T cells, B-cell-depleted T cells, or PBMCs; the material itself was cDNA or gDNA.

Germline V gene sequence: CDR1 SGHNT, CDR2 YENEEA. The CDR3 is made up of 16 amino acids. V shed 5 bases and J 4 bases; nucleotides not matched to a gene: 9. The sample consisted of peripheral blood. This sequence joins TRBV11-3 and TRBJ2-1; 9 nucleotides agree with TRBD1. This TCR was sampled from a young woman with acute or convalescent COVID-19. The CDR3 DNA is TGTGCCAGCAGCGCAACCGGGACAGGGTTGTACAATGAGCAGTTCTTC. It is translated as CASSATGTGLYNEQFF.